This T cell receptor beta chain was captured in a study of cytomegalovirus exposure and HLA in healthy donors. Study context: One earlier analysis, a look at about 179 million T cells, found more than 100 million unique TCR beta sequences. Findings and caveats of the study: The study reported that TCR beta sequences accurately predicted HLA-A and HLA-B alleles in most subjects. Further analysis was carried out later, and it showed several of the most significant clusters appearing linked to common viral pathogens.

Both 60 Vbeta primers and 13 Jbeta primers went into the PCR. Produced via immunoSEQ multiplex PCR; TCRdb's table is partial and in-frame only. The repertoire includes about 180,000 clones, approximately 80% of them detected once, and about 1.3% sits in the top ten. As for this clone: The antigen remains unidentified.

V dropped 8 bases and J dropped 4 bases, with 24 bases sitting between them. Germline CDR1 reads MGHDK; CDR2 reads SYGVNS. The CDR3 totals 18 residues. The chain has TRBV25-1 and TRBJ2-6; D might be TRBD2 (7 bases). Material for sequencing was PBMCs. The sequence was collected from a girl aged 5-17 years in good health and CMV-seropositive. This CDR3 reads CASGGGSRLMAGANVLTF. In nucleotides, the CDR3 is TGTGCCAGCGGGGGGGGCAGCCGATTGATGGCCGGGGCCAACGTCCTGACTTTC.